This T cell receptor beta chain comes out of a study of control samples from healthy donors and cancer patients. Data came from immunoSEQ multiplex PCR; TCRdb stores just in-frame clones and leaves some out. The sample contains about 120,000 clones, roughly 93% of which appear only once. Trimming took 11 bases from V and 4 from J; bases not matched to a gene: 19. This CDR3 region has 16 residues. Germline-derived CDR1 and CDR2 are SNHLY and FYNNEI. The chain uses TRBV2 and TRBJ1-2, with TRBD1 matching over 7 bases. The specimen was blood. This sequence was found in a man aged 25 to 45 in good health. The CDR3 nucleotides are TGTGCCGGTTCCACGAGAGGCACAGGGGACCTCTATGGCTACACCTTC. Amino acids: CAGSTRGTGDLYGYTF.